These T cell receptor beta chains were read from a single sample in a study of blood T cells in healthy people across ages. MiXCR, run by TCRdb on the 5' RACE reads, gives a single entry per CDR3 protein. The profile shows over 1,500,000 distinct CDR3 sequences, roughly 52% of them singletons. Sample: blood. The receptors come from a woman aged 40-49 years in good health. Each CDR3 is given with its conserved first and last residue. The D gene is left open where the match is weak. A row's size may be missing; if present it is once, few, many or a size class.

d_call clone_size j_call v_call cdr3_nt cdr3_aa
NA NA TRBJ2-5 TRBV11-3 TGTGCCAGCAGCCGAGGGCTGACTAGGGATGAGCAGTACTTC CASSRGLTRDEQYF
TRBD1 NA TRBJ2-7 TRBV24-1 TGTGCCACCAGTGATTTTAAACAGGGGATCTACGAGCAGTACTTC CATSDFKQGIYEQYF
TRBD1 NA TRBJ1-1 TRBV11-2 TGTGCCAGCAGCTTAGCGTTTTTGGGTGGCAGGGGGAGGAACACTGAAGCTTTCTTT CASSLAFLGGRGRNTEAFF
NA many TRBJ2-1 TRBV29-1 TGCAGCGGGGGGCTAGGCAATGAGCAGTTCTTC CSGGLGNEQFF
TRBD2 few TRBJ2-3 TRBV20-1 TGCAGTGCTAGTCCCCAGCGGGGGCCCACAGATACGCAGTATTTT CSASPQRGPTDTQYF
NA NA TRBJ1-2 TRBV7-2 TGTGCCAGCAGCTTCGACCCACCGGGGACTCTAAAGGGGGGCTACACCTTC CASSFDPPGTLKGGYTF
NA NA TRBJ1-2 TRBV6-2/TRBV6-3 TGTGCCAACAGTTCCAGGCAGAAAAAGGGCTACACCTTC CANSSRQKKGYTF
NA NA TRBJ2-5 TRBV4-1 TGCGCCAGCAGAGGACTGGGTGGGGAGACCCAGTACTTC CASRGLGGETQYF
NA NA TRBJ2-5 TRBV9 TGTGCCAGCAGCTTCAAGGGGTACCTAAGCCAAGAGACCCAGTACTTC CASSFKGYLSQETQYF
TRBD1 few TRBJ2-4 TRBV7-2 TGTGCCAGCAGCGGAGACAGGGGGCTGGTGCGGGAGCAGTACTTC CASSGDRGLVREQYF
TRBD2 once TRBJ2-1 TRBV4-1 TGCGCCAGCAGCCGCCAAGGAGGTAGCGGGGAGTACAATGAGCAGTTCTTC CASSRQGGSGEYNEQFF
NA once TRBJ1-2 TRBV2 TGTGCCAGCAGAGGGGAGGCCTATGGCTACACCTTC CASRGEAYGYTF
NA NA TRBJ2-4 TRBV5-1 TGCGCCAGCAGCTGGACGGTCCTAGCCAAAAACATTCAGTACTTC CASSWTVLAKNIQYF
TRBD2 NA TRBJ2-7 TRBV3-1 TGTGCCAGCAGCCAACGATCAGCGGGAAGGGGCTACAATGAGCAGTACTTC CASSQRSAGRGYNEQYF
NA NA TRBJ2-3 TRBV12-3/TRBV12-4 TGTGCCAGCAGTTTAAGGGTGGAGGGAGATACGCAGTATTTT CASSLRVEGDTQYF
TRBD2 NA TRBJ2-3 TRBV7-9 TGTGCCAGCAGCCAAACTCTAGCGGGGGGCGGAGATACGCAGTATTTT CASSQTLAGGGDTQYF
TRBD1 few TRBJ1-2 TRBV18 TGTGCCAGCTCACCGGAGGGACAGGGGGTTTCTGGCTACACCTTC CASSPEGQGVSGYTF
TRBD1 NA TRBJ2-5 TRBV28 TGTGCCAGCAGTTTGGGGGGACAGGGCTACGCGCAGTACTTC CASSLGGQGYAQYF
TRBD2 NA TRBJ2-7 TRBV4-3 TGCGCCAGCAGCCAAGATCGGGCTAGCGGGGTCTACGAGCAGTACTTC CASSQDRASGVYEQYF
NA NA TRBJ1-1 TRBV7-2 TGTGCCAGCAGCCAACCGGGTCTAAACACTGAAGCTTTCTTT CASSQPGLNTEAFF
TRBD1 NA TRBJ1-4 TRBV15 TGTGCCGCGGCCGCGGGACAGGGAAATGAAAAACTGTTTTTT CAAAAGQGNEKLFF
NA few TRBJ2-3 TRBV7-2 TGTGCCAGCAGCTTAGTCGGCGGGGTACCAGATACGCAGTATTTT CASSLVGGVPDTQYF
NA NA TRBJ2-1 TRBV9 TGTGCCAGCAGCGTAACGGCAGGCGGTGCCCTGAATGAGCAGTTCTTC CASSVTAGGALNEQFF
TRBD1 NA TRBJ1-6 TRBV5-1 TGCGCCAGCAGCTTGTGGACAGGGGATTCACCCCTCCACTTT CASSLWTGDSPLHF
TRBD1 few TRBJ2-7 TRBV20-1 TGCAGTGCGGAAAAGCAGGGGGTCCTGACCTACGAGCAGTACTTC CSAEKQGVLTYEQYF
NA NA TRBJ2-5 TRBV28 TGTGCCAGCAGTTTGGCCAGTCGACTCCAAGAGACCCAGTACTTC CASSLASRLQETQYF
NA few TRBJ2-7 TRBV20-1 TGCAGTGCAGACCCGGCGGGGCCCTCCGAGCAGTACTTC CSADPAGPSEQYF
TRBD2 few TRBJ2-7 TRBV20-1 TGCAGTGCTAGGGCTTTTCGGGGGGGCTACGAGCAGTACTTC CSARAFRGGYEQYF
NA NA TRBJ2-3 TRBV6-5 TGTGCCAGCAAACTGGGGGTGAGCACAGATACGCAGTATTTT CASKLGVSTDTQYF
NA few TRBJ2-5 TRBV12-3/TRBV12-4 TGTGCCAGCAGGATCGGGGGGCCCCAAGAGACCCAGTACTTC CASRIGGPQETQYF
TRBD1 NA TRBJ2-7 TRBV20-1 TGCAGTGCTAGAGAGGACAGGGTATCCTACGAGCAGTACTTC CSAREDRVSYEQYF
NA NA TRBJ2-2 TRBV5-1 TGCGCCAGCAGCTTGCTCGCGGGGGCCTTCACCGGGGAGCTGTTTTTT CASSLLAGAFTGELFF
TRBD2 NA TRBJ2-5 TRBV4-1 TGCGCCAGCAGCCAGGGGCCGGGACTAGCGGAGACCCAGTACTTC CASSQGPGLAETQYF
NA NA TRBJ1-1 TRBV28 TGTGCCAGCAGTTTACGGCCAGGCGCCGAAGCTTTCTTT CASSLRPGAEAFF
NA few TRBJ2-7 TRBV20-1 TGCAGTGCTAGAGATCTCAGAACGAGCTCCTACGAGCAGTACTTC CSARDLRTSSYEQYF
NA NA TRBJ1-2 TRBV28 TGTGTCAGCAGCCTCACGGGTTATGGCTACACCTTC CVSSLTGYGYTF
TRBD1 NA TRBJ2-3 TRBV7-2 TGTGCCAGCAGCTTAGGGGACAGATACACAGATACGCAGTATTTT CASSLGDRYTDTQYF
NA once TRBJ1-2 TRBV10-3 TGTGCCATCAGGTGGGACATAGCTAACTATGGCTACACCTTC CAIRWDIANYGYTF
NA NA TRBJ1-5 TRBV6-2/TRBV6-3 TGTGCCAGCAGTTACGGTATGGGGGCCGATCAGCCCCAGCATTTT CASSYGMGADQPQHF
TRBD2 NA TRBJ2-3 TRBV28 TGTGCCAGCAGTTCGCCCGGCGGGGCAGGGAGGGCGGATACGCAGTATTTT CASSSPGGAGRADTQYF
TRBD1 NA TRBJ1-5 TRBV6-2/TRBV6-3 TGTGCCAGCAGTTTTGCAGGGGGCTCATTTCAGCCCCAGCATTTT CASSFAGGSFQPQHF
NA once TRBJ1-1 TRBV20-1 TGCAGTGCTAGAAGGATTGAAGAGTTCACTGAAGCTTTCTTT CSARRIEEFTEAFF
NA once TRBJ1-5 TRBV28 TGTGCCAGCAGTTTATTGACCAGGGCCAGGCTTAGCAATCAGCCCCAGCATTTT CASSLLTRARLSNQPQHF
TRBD1 few TRBJ1-5 TRBV20-1 TGCAGTGCTTTCCGACAGGGGGCTACCAATCAGCCCCAGCATTTT CSAFRQGATNQPQHF
NA few TRBJ2-4 TRBV14 TGTGCCAGCAGCCAAATGAGCGTCGGAGCCAAAAACATTCAGTACTTC CASSQMSVGAKNIQYF
NA few TRBJ2-3 TRBV11-1 TGTGCCAGCAGCTTAGTAGGAAGTACGCAGTATTTT CASSLVGSTQYF
NA NA TRBJ1-2 TRBV28 TGTGCCAGCAGTTTAAAAGGACGGAGCTACACCTTC CASSLKGRSYTF
TRBD2 NA TRBJ2-2 TRBV18 TGTGCCAGCTCGACACGGAGCGGCGGGGGGCCCGCGAACACCGGGGAGCTGTTTTTT CASSTRSGGGPANTGELFF
NA few TRBJ2-7 TRBV4-1 TGCGCCAGCAGCCCCGTTCCGCGGGACGAGCAGTACTTC CASSPVPRDEQYF
NA NA TRBJ2-5 TRBV5-1 TGCGCCAGCAGCTTGGAAGGGATCGGGTACCAAGAGACCCAGTACTTC CASSLEGIGYQETQYF
NA few TRBJ1-5 TRBV4-2 TGTGCCAGCAGCCAAGATCGGCAAACTTATCAGCCCCAGCATTTT CASSQDRQTYQPQHF
NA few TRBJ2-5 TRBV6-5 TGTGCCAGCAAAAGATTGACCGTCCGGGGCCAAGAGACCCAGTACTTC CASKRLTVRGQETQYF
TRBD1 few TRBJ1-5 TRBV6-5 TGTGCCAGCAGTCCCGACAGGGCGGATAATCAGCCCCAGCATTTT CASSPDRADNQPQHF
NA NA TRBJ2-5 TRBV12-3/TRBV12-4 TGTGCCAGCAGCCCTAATCGCGGGGGCGGGGAAGAGACCCAGTACTTC CASSPNRGGGEETQYF
NA few TRBJ1-1 TRBV29-1 TGCAGCGTTGGCATGAACACTGAAGCTTTCTTT CSVGMNTEAFF
NA NA TRBJ1-1 TRBV29-1 TGCAGCGTACGACAGTCCTCCACTGAAGCTTTCTTT CSVRQSSTEAFF
TRBD2 few TRBJ2-3 TRBV6-4 TGTGCCAGCAGTGCGGCTAGCGGGGCTAGCACAGATACGCAGTATTTT CASSAASGASTDTQYF
TRBD1 few TRBJ2-3 TRBV7-9 TGTGCCAGCAGCTTGGGGACAGGTTTTTCAGATACGCAGTATTTT CASSLGTGFSDTQYF
NA NA TRBJ2-5 TRBV2 TGTGCCAGCAGAGGACGCCAAAAAACTTACCAAGAGACCCAGTACTTC CASRGRQKTYQETQYF